This T cell receptor beta chain was captured by sequencing in a study of blood T cell repertoires in COVID-19. This CDR3 has 17 residues. Trimming left V 1 base short and J 1 base short, with 11 bases between. CDR1 LGHNA and CDR2 YSLEER come from the germline V gene. TCRdb's table, derived via immunoSEQ multiplex PCR, lists solely in-frame clones and lacks some. The sample lists around 140,000 clones; around nine tenths were seen once. Sequencing used peripheral blood. This chain links TRBV4-3 with TRBJ2-6, with TRBD1 as a possible D gene (5 bases). The TCR originated in a woman in her fifties or sixties with active or convalescent COVID-19. CDR3 sequence reads: CASSQGLGESGANVLTF. The CDR3 region has the DNA TGCGCCAGCAGCCAAGGTCTAGGGGAATCTGGGGCCAACGTCCTGACTTTC.